This T cell receptor (beta chain) was obtained from a study of Ad26.COV2.S vaccination and SARS-CoV-2 variants. Across the whole study: Sample donor was a member of the COV1001 Ad26.COV2.S trial arm.

V lost 1 base and J lost 2, with 6 bases in between. The CDR3 runs 15 residues. Germline V CDR1 and CDR2: SGHTA, FQGNSA. The treatment denotes: 15 to 20 received Ad26.COV2.S at low or high dose, single or two shots; about 5 received placebo; per-sample allocation not given. Sampling took place 63 days after the first vaccine or placebo injection. This adult donor, from Boston, was 18-55 years old. Immunization relied on an Ad26 vector, which expressed Wuhan-strain SARS-CoV-2 spike. Study conclusions and caveats: Total T cell responses were possibly underestimated by TCR breadth and depth analyses.

On this clone itself: Its antigen is still unknown.

Using immunoSEQ multiplex PCR, the repertoire was profiled, and TCRdb retains in-frame clones only, with some absent. The table lists more than 350,000 clones, 75% to 95% of them singletons. Sequenced here: peripheral blood, sampled in a trial of Ad26.COV2.S vaccine versus placebo. The gene calls are TRBV7-2 and TRBJ2-6, with D perhaps matching TRBD1 or TRBD2 (5 bases each). This sequence originates from a person between 18 and 59 years old who received the Ad26.COV2.S COVID-19 vaccine or a placebo. The CDR3 sequence: CASSLVGAGANVLTF. The CDR3 coding sequence is TGTGCCAGCAGCTTAGTGGGGGCTGGGGCCAACGTCCTGACTTTC.